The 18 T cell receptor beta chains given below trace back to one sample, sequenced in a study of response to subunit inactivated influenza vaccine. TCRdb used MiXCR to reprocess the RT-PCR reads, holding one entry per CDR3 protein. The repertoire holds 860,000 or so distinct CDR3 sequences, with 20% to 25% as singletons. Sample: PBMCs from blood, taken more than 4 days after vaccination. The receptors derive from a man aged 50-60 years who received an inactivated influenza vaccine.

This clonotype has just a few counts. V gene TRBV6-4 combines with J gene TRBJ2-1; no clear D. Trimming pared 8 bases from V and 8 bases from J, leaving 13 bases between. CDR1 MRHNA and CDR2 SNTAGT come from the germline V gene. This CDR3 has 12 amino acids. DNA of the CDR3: TGTGCCAGCGTACGATTCCGGGATGAGCAGTTCTTC. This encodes CASVRFRDEQFF.

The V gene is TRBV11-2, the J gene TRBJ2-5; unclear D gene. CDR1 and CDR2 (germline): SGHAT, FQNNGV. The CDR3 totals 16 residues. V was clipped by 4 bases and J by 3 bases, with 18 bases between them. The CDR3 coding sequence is TGTGCCAGCAGCTCACCCGCCCGCAGACACGAAGAGACCCAGTACTTC. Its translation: CASSSPARRHEETQYF.

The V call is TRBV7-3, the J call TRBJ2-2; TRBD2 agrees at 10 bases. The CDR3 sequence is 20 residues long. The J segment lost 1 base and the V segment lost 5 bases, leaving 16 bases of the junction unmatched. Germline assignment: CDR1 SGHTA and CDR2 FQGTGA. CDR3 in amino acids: CASSLNSGGPLTLNTGELFF. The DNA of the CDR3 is TGTGCCAGCAGCCTAAATAGCGGGGGGCCCCTCACTCTGAACACCGGGGAGCTGTTTTTT.

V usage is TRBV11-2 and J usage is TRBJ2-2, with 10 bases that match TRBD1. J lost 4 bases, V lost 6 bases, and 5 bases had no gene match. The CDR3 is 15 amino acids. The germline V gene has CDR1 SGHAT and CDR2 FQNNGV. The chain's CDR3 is CASSRQGAITGELFF. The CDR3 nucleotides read TGTGCCAGCAGTAGACAGGGGGCGATCACCGGGGAGCTGTTTTTT.

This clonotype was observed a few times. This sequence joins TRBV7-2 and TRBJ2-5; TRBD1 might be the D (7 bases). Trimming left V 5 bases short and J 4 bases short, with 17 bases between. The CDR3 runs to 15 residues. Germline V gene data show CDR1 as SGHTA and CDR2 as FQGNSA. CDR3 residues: CASSRNQGEAETQYF. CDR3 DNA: TGTGCCAGCAGCCGAAACCAGGGGGAGGCAGAGACCCAGTACTTC.

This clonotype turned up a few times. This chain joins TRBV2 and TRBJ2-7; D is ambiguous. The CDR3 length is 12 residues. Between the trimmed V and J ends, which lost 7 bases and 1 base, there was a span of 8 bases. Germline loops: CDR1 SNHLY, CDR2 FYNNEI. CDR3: CASKVRSYEQYF. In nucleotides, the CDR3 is TGTGCCAGCAAGGTCCGATCCTACGAGCAGTACTTC.

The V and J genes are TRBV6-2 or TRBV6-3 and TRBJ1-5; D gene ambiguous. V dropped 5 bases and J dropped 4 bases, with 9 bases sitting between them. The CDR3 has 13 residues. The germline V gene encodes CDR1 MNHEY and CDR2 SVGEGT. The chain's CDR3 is CASSNYRNQPQHF. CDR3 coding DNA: TGTGCCAGCAGTAACTATAGGAATCAGCCCCAGCATTTT.

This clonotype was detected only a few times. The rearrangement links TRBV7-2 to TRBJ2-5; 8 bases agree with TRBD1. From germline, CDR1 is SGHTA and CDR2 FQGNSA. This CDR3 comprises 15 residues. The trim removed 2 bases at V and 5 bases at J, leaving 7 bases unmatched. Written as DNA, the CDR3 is TGTGCCAGCAGCTTATGGGGTGGACAGGGCGAGACCCAGTACTTC. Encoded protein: CASSLWGGQGETQYF.

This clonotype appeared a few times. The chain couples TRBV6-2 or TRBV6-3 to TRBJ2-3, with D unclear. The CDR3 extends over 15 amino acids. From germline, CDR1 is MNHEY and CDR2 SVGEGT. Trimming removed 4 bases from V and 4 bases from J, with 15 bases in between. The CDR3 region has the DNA TGTGCCAGCAGTTGGGTCCAGGAAGTCCCAGATACGCAGTATTTT. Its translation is CASSWVQEVPDTQYF.

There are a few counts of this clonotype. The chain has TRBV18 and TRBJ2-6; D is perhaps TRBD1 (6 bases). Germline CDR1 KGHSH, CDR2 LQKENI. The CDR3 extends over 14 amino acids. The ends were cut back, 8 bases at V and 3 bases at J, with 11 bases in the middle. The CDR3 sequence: CASTTGSGANVLTF. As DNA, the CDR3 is TGTGCCAGCACCACAGGGAGTGGGGCCAACGTCCTGACTTTC.

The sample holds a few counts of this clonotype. The CDR3 DNA is TGTGCCAGCAGCCAAGATCAGCCCACAGATACGCAGTATTTT. Amino acids: CASSQDQPTDTQYF. V and J are TRBV4-2 and TRBJ2-3; D is unclear. CDR1 is LGHNA and CDR2 is YNFKEQ in the germline V gene. Trimming removed 0 bases at V and 2 bases at J, with 6 bases between. The CDR3 totals 14 residues.

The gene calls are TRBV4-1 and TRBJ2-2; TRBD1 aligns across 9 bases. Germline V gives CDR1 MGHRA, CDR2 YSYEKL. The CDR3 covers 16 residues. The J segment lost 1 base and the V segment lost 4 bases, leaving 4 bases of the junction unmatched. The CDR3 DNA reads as TGCGCCAGCAGCCTACGGACAGGGGAGAACACCGGGGAGCTGTTTTTT. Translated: CASSLRTGENTGELFF.

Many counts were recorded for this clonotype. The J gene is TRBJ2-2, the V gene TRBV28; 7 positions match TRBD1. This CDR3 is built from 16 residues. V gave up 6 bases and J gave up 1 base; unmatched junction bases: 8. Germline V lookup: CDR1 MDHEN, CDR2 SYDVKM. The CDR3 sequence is CASSPARDRNTGELFF. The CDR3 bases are TGTGCCAGCAGCCCCGCAAGGGACAGGAACACCGGGGAGCTGTTTTTT. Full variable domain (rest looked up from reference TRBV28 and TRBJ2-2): DVKVTQSSRYLVKRTGEKVFLECVQDMDHENMFWYRQDPGLGLRLIYFSYDVKMKEKGDIPEGYSVSREKKERFSLILESASTNQTSMYLCASSPARDRNTGELFFGEGSRLTVL.

The DNA for the CDR3 is TGCAGTGCTAGGGGTAGGAACACCGGGGAGCTGTTTTTT. As protein: CSARGRNTGELFF. V and J are TRBV20-1 and TRBJ2-2; no clear D gene. The CDR3 is made up of 13 amino acids. Germline CDR1 is DFQATT and CDR2 is SNEGSKA (reference sequence). V was shortened by 3 bases and J by 1 base, with 6 bases between the two germline ends.

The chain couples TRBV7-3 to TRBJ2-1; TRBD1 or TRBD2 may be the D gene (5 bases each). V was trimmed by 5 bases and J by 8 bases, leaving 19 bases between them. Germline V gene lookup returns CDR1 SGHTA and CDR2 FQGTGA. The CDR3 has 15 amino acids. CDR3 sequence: CASSLDSLRGDEQFF. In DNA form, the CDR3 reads TGTGCCAGCAGCCTCGACTCCCTCCGAGGGGATGAGCAGTTCTTC.

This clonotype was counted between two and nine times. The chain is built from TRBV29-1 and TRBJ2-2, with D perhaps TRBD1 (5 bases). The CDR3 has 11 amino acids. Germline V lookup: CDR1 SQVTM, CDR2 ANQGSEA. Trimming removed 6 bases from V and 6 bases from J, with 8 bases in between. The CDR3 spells CSVTGAGELFF. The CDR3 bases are TGCAGCGTCACAGGAGCCGGGGAGCTGTTTTTT.

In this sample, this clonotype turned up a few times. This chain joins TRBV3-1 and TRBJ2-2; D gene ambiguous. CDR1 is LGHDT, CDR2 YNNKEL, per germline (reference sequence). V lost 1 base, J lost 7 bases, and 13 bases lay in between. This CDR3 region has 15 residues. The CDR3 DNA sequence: TGTGCCAGCAGCCAAGGCTGGGTCGTGTTCGGGGAGCTGTTTTTT. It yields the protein CASSQGWVVFGELFF.

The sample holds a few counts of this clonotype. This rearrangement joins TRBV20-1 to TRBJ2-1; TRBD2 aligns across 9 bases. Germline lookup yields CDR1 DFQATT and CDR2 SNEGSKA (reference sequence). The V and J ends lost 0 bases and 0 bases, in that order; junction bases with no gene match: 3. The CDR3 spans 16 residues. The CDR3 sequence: CSARDGRGGSYNEQFF. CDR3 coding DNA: TGCAGTGCTAGAGATGGGCGGGGGGGCTCCTACAATGAGCAGTTCTTC.